Sequencing of this T cell receptor (beta chain) was carried out in a study of T cells expressing NK-cell markers. Study information: Serological testing identified seven of the eight sequenced donors as HCMV-seropositive and one as seronegative.

Findings and caveats of the study: A handful of donors had dominant NKG2C+ clonotypes that comprised roughly 1.0-8% of their CD8+ T cells.

This CDR3 comprises 12 residues. TCRdb reprocessed the 5' RACE reads; each CDR3 protein has one entry and no DNA is given. This table holds a few hundred thousand distinct CDR3 sequences. A word on this clonotype: Its antigen is unknown.

Specimen: blood T cells: a sorted CD56 or NKG2C T cell subset, CD4+ or CD8+ T cells, or bulk PBMC T cells (not recorded which). This chain uses TRBV21-1 with TRBJ2-1. TRBV21-1 is labeled a pseudogene. This TCR was sampled from a man between 18 and 35 years old in good health. The CDR3 region is CASSKARAIEFF.